The sequence of this TCR beta chain was determined in a study of response to subunit inactivated influenza vaccine. In TCRdb, the RT-PCR reads were re-called with MiXCR into one record per CDR3 protein. The sample includes roughly 500,000 distinct CDR3 sequences, around 21% of them seen just once. CDR3 length: 13 residues. The germline CDR1 and CDR2 sequences are MNHEY and SVGEGT. Between the trimmed V and J ends, which lost 0 bases and 11 bases, there was a span of 13 bases. This sample was also put to use in a study of T cells expressing NK-cell markers. That study reports: It was by 5'RACE template switching with UMIs that TCR beta cDNA was made. Beta-chain profiling covered CD3+CD56+NKG2C+, CD3+CD56+NKG2C- and CD3+CD56-NKG2C+ sorted subsets.

The sequencing here drew on CD4+ T cells sorted from PBMCs, taken 11 to 12 days after vaccination. The TCR comes from a man aged 45-65 years who received an inactivated influenza vaccine. The chain is built from TRBV6-2 or TRBV6-3 and TRBJ1-1; D gene ambiguous. The CDR3 here is CASSYSRVQPAFF. Here the CDR3 DNA reads TGTGCCAGCAGTTACTCAAGGGTTCAGCCGGCTTTCTTT.